The 11 T cell receptor beta chains given below trace back to one sample, sequenced in a study of breast tumors, draining lymph nodes, adjacent tissues. TCRdb re-called the multiplex PCR reads with MiXCR, one entry per CDR3 protein. The sample lists under 15,000 distinct CDR3 sequences; about 34% were seen once. Sequences were obtained from breast tumor tissue. These receptors all come from a female donor with breast cancer. Some clones in this sample may be carry-over from other donors' samples.

This rearrangement joins TRBV19 to TRBJ2-5, with 8 bases aligning to TRBD1. Trimming removed 4 bases from V and 4 bases from J; junction bases left unmatched: 8. From germline, CDR1 is LNHDA and CDR2 SQIVND (reference sequence). The CDR3 runs to 15 residues. As DNA, the CDR3 is TGTGCCAGTAGTAGAAATGGACAGGGCCCAGAGACCCAGTACTTC. Amino acid sequence: CASSRNGQGPETQYF.

For this clonotype: A much more abundant neighbour one base away suggests this may be a read error. The conserved phenylalanine or tryptophan normally closing the CDR3 is absent here, so this likely arose from a read error. This chain links TRBV27 with TRBJ1-1; D ambiguous. Germline V gene sequence: CDR1 MNHEY, CDR2 SMNVEV (reference sequence). This CDR3 has 14 residues. V was trimmed by 0 bases and J by 2 bases, leaving 7 bases between them. This chain's CDR3 is CASSLSPGNTEAFL. Here the CDR3 DNA reads TGTGCCAGCAGTTTATCCCCCGGAAACACTGAAGCTTTCCTT.

The chain recombines TRBV7-2 with TRBJ1-2; 8 bases agree with TRBD1. The CDR3 sequence is 13 residues long. Germline values: CDR1 SGHTA, CDR2 FQGNSA. Unmatched junction bases numbered 4, after V lost 5 bases and J lost 5 bases. For the CDR3, the DNA is TGTGCCAGCAGCCCGGACAGGGAGTATGGCTACACCTTC. Its protein is CASSPDREYGYTF.

J is TRBJ2-5 and V is TRBV15; D is possibly TRBD1 or TRBD2 (6 bases each). Germline assignment: CDR1 LNHNV and CDR2 YYDKDF (reference sequence). V lost 1 base to trimming and J lost 5 bases, with 8 bases between them. This CDR3 region has 13 residues. The CDR3 nucleotides are TGTGCCACCAGCAGAGTAGGGGGGGAGACCCAGTACTTC. This codes for CATSRVGGETQYF.

This clonotype is medium-sized (0.01 to 0.1%) in the sample. The rearrangement links TRBV20-1 to TRBJ1-2; TRBD1 aligns across 7 bases. The V gene end was trimmed by 6 bases and the J gene end by 4 bases; junction bases not matched to a gene: 14. The CDR3 is made up of 15 amino acids. Germline CDR1 and CDR2: DFQATT and SNEGSKA (reference sequence). In DNA form, the CDR3 reads TGCAGTGCCACGACTCAGACAGGGAGGACCTATGGCTACACCTTC. Translating gives CSATTQTGRTYGYTF.

This clonotype was counted many times. The genes are TRBV20-1 and TRBJ2-5, with a weak D call TRBD2 (6 bases). This CDR3 comprises 14 residues. Germline V gene lookup returns CDR1 DFQATT and CDR2 SNEGSKA (reference sequence). The ends were cut back, 0 bases at V and 5 bases at J, with 13 bases in the middle. The CDR3 bases are TGCAGTGCTAGAGATTTTGGAGGGGACGAGACCCAGTACTTC. Its translation is CSARDFGGDETQYF.

The chain couples TRBV29-1 to TRBJ2-6; possible D gene TRBD1, 6 bases. V shed 6 bases and J shed 0 bases, with 18 bases lying between them. Germline V gives CDR1 SQVTM, CDR2 ANQGSEA. The CDR3 is made up of 17 amino acids. The CDR3 is CSVSLQGKSSGANVLTF. CDR3 sequence (DNA): TGCAGCGTATCTTTACAGGGAAAAAGCTCTGGGGCCAACGTCCTGACTTTC. The whole variable domain, filled in from reference TRBV29-1 and TRBJ2-6, reads SAVISQKPSRDICQRGTSLTIQCQVDSQVTMMFWYRQQPGQSLTLIATANQGSEATYESGFVIDKFPISRPNLTFSTLTVSNMSPEDSSIYLCSVSLQGKSSGANVLTFGAGSRLTVL.

This chain joins TRBV10-1 and TRBJ2-5, with TRBD2 matching over 10 bases. Germline V gene sequence: CDR1 WNHNN, CDR2 SYGVQD (reference sequence). V gave up 5 bases and J gave up 5 bases; unmatched junction bases: 5. The CDR3 spans 14 residues. The CDR3 sequence: CASSRAGGDETQYF. The CDR3 nucleotides read TGCGCCAGCAGTCGAGCGGGAGGGGATGAGACCCAGTACTTC.

This clonotype was counted many times. The chain combines TRBV28 with TRBJ1-5, with D possibly TRBD1 on 6 matching bases. V was pared by 3 bases and J by 2 bases, with 14 bases between. The V gene's germline CDR1 is MDHEN and CDR2 SYDVKM. The CDR3 contains 16 residues. The DNA of the CDR3 is TGTGCCAGCAGTTTTGGGGGGGGCGCACGCAATCAGCCCCAGCATTTT. Translation gives CASSFGGGARNQPQHF.

The CDR3 nucleotides read TGCGCCAGCAGCCAAGGGGGGGCACTCACTGGAAACACCATATATTTT. Protein product: CASSQGGALTGNTIYF. V and J are TRBV5-1 and TRBJ1-3; possible D gene TRBD1, 6 bases. V lost 4 bases and J 2 bases, leaving 16 bases between the germline ends. Germline CDR1 and CDR2: SGHRS and YFSETQ. This CDR3 region has 16 residues.

By proportion, this clonotype is medium-sized. The CDR3 coding sequence is TGTGCCACCAGCAGAGGAATTAGCGGGAGTGGTGAGACCCAGTACTTC. Translation gives CATSRGISGSGETQYF. The chain uses TRBV15 and TRBJ2-5, with 9 positions matching TRBD2. V was pared by 1 base and J by 5 bases, with 8 bases of the junction left unmatched. The CDR3 extends over 16 amino acids. CDR1 and CDR2 from the germline V gene are LNHNV and YYDKDF (reference sequence).